The 16 T cell receptor beta chains reported below all come from one sample, sequenced in a study of Tregs in tolerant kidney transplant recipients. This table comes from immunoSEQ multiplex PCR, and its TCRdb copy is limited to in-frame clones, with some not included. The table includes over 50,000 clones, approximately 85% detected once. The sequenced sample was Tregs from blood, obtained before the transplant. The receptors were gathered from a human donor who received a combined kidney and bone marrow transplant.

The V and J genes are TRBV10-3 and TRBJ2-4; D is undetermined. The CDR3 length is 16 residues. Trimming took off 4 bases at V and 6 bases at J, with 19 bases between the two ends. The germline V gene encodes CDR1 ENHRY and CDR2 SYGVKD. In DNA form, the CDR3 reads TGTGCCATCAGTGGCTCACAAGCGTTAACCAGAAACATTCAGTACTTC. Translating it yields CAISGSQALTRNIQYF.

This clone was seen a single time. The chain links TRBV11-2 to TRBJ2-7, with 7 bases that match TRBD1. From germline, CDR1 is SGHAT and CDR2 FQNNGV. The CDR3 is made up of 15 amino acids. Trimming cost V 1 base and J 5 bases; bases outside gene matches: 8. The CDR3: CASSLGAGGHNEQYF. The CDR3, as DNA: TGTGCCAGCAGCTTAGGAGCAGGGGGTCATAACGAGCAGTACTTC.

This chain joins TRBV30 and TRBJ2-5, with D tentatively TRBD2 (5 bases). The CDR3 is 12 residues long. With 3 bases removed from V and 5 bases from J, the gap between germline ends came to 10 bases. Germline V gene data show CDR1 as GTSNPN and CDR2 as SVGIG (reference sequence). The DNA of the CDR3 is TGTGCCTGGAGCGGAAGAGGGGAGACCCAGTACTTC. Translating it yields CAWSGRGETQYF.

This clone was found a few times. The rearrangement links TRBV5-6 to TRBJ2-5, with D possibly being TRBD2 (6 bases). Germline V lookup: CDR1 SGHDT, CDR2 YYEEEE. Trimming stripped 4 bases from V and 4 bases from J, with 17 bases between. This CDR3 comprises 15 residues. The CDR3 loop reads CASSGGTGRGETQYF. DNA of the CDR3: TGTGCCAGCAGCGGGGGGACGGGGCGGGGAGAGACCCAGTACTTC. The whole variable domain, remainder taken from reference TRBV5-6 and TRBJ2-5, is DAGVTQSPTHLIKTRGQQVTLRCSPKSGHDTVSWYQQALGQGPQFIFQYYEEEERQRGNFPDRFSGHQFPNYSSELNVNALLLGDSALYLCASSGGTGRGETQYFGPGTRLLVL.

V gene TRBV5-4 combines with J gene TRBJ1-1; 7 nucleotides agree with TRBD1. Germline CDR1 reads SGHNT; CDR2 reads YYREEE (reference sequence). The junction had 7 bases not matched to a gene; V was cut back by 4 bases and J by 1 base. The CDR3 spans 15 residues. The CDR3 spells CASSPRTGPNTEAFF. Written as DNA, the CDR3 is TGTGCCAGCAGCCCTAGGACAGGACCGAACACTGAAGCTTTCTTT. Variable domain in full (rest from reference TRBV5-4 and TRBJ1-1): ETGVTQSPTHLIKTRGQQVTLRCSSQSGHNTVSWYQQALGQGPQFIFQYYREEENGRGNFPPRFSGLQFPNYSSELNVNALELDDSALYLCASSPRTGPNTEAFFGQGTRLTVV.

With respect to this clone: Its ends do not fully match the called genes, so a read error is possible. The chain combines TRBV6-6 with TRBJ1-4; D ambiguous. The germline CDR1 and CDR2 sequences are MNHNY and SVGAGI (reference sequence). CDR3 length: 14 amino acids. The CDR3 DNA reads TGTGCCAGCAGTTATCCTGGGAGTAATGAAAAACTGCTTTTT. This sequence encodes CASSYPGSNEKLLF.

The chain recombines TRBV28 with TRBJ2-1; 9 nucleotides align to TRBD2. V lost 5 bases, J lost 4 bases, and 6 bases stayed unmatched. Germline V gene data show CDR1 as MDHEN and CDR2 as SYDVKM. The CDR3 loop spans 15 amino acids. The CDR3 sequence is CASSPSSGAYNEQFF. The CDR3 DNA sequence: TGTGCCAGCAGTCCATCTAGCGGGGCTTACAATGAGCAGTTCTTC.

The V call is TRBV5-1, the J call TRBJ2-5; possibly TRBD2 for D (6 bases). In germline, CDR1 is SGHRS, CDR2 YFSETQ. This CDR3 is 17 amino acids long. V lost 4 bases and J lost 4, with 23 bases in between. In DNA, the CDR3 is TGCGCCAGCAGCCCAACCTGGGGCGGGGTGGCGGGAGAGACCCAGTACTTC. This translates into CASSPTWGGVAGETQYF.

The chain couples TRBV27 to TRBJ1-2; 8 bases agree with TRBD1. This CDR3 has 14 residues. CDR1 and CDR2 (germline): MNHEY, SMNVEV (reference sequence). V was clipped by 8 bases and J by 4 bases; unmatched bases: 9. CDR3 region: CASRLSTGGYGYTF. The CDR3 DNA follows: TGTGCCAGCCGGCTCTCCACAGGGGGCTATGGCTACACCTTC.

On this clone itself: It is unclear where the CDR3 begins or ends on the DNA, so no DNA is shown, and the CDR3 is as TCRdb lists it. The chain employs TRBV2 and TRBJ1-1; the table assigns TRBD1, which was not confirmed against the DNA. CDR1 is SNHLY, CDR2 FYNNEI, per germline. From its first to its last residue, the CDR3 has 15 amino acids. This CDR3 is CASSTSGHPNTEAFF.

V gene TRBV9 combines with J gene TRBJ2-1; TRBD2 agrees at 8 bases. In germline, CDR1 is SGDLS, CDR2 YYNGEE. The V segment lost 4 bases and the J segment 0 bases; nucleotides outside the gene matches: 3. The CDR3 length is 15 residues. As DNA, the CDR3 is TGTGCCAGCAGCTCTAGCGGGCTCTCCTACAATGAGCAGTTCTTC. It encodes CASSSSGLSYNEQFF.

The chain links TRBV5-4 to TRBJ2-2, with D possibly being TRBD2 (6 bases). The CDR3 runs to 14 residues. Germline CDR1 and CDR2: SGHNT and YYREEE (reference sequence). V lost 0 bases to trimming and J lost 7 bases, with 10 bases between them. The CDR3 region is CASSLGPDYGELFF. The CDR3 DNA follows: TGTGCCAGCAGCTTGGGTCCGGACTACGGGGAGCTGTTTTTT.

The genes are TRBV7-9 and TRBJ2-1; 7 bases are a match to TRBD2. CDR1 SEHNR and CDR2 FQNEAQ come from the germline V gene (reference sequence). CDR3 length equals 14 residues. Trimming removed 9 bases from V and 8 bases from J; junction bases left unmatched: 13. The CDR3 DNA is TGTGCCAGTCAATATGGGAGGGTCGCGGATGAGCAGTTCTTC. Amino acid sequence: CASQYGRVADEQFF.

J is TRBJ1-2 and V is TRBV20-1; TRBD1 matches 8 bases. Germline V lookup: CDR1 DFQATT, CDR2 SNEGSKA (reference sequence). CDR3 length equals 11 residues. V was clipped by 5 bases and J by 7 bases; unmatched bases: 3. The CDR3 DNA follows: TGCAGTGCTGCGACAGGGGTTGGCTACACCTTC. Amino acids: CSAATGVGYTF.

The V gene is TRBV7-2, the J gene TRBJ2-5, with a possible D match to TRBD2 (5 bases). Trimming cost V 4 bases and J 5 bases, with 11 bases left between them. The V gene's germline CDR1 is SGHTA and CDR2 FQGNSA. The CDR3 totals 13 residues. The CDR3 nucleotides read TGTGCCAGCAGCTCACTAGTATACGAGACCCAGTACTTC. Protein product: CASSSLVYETQYF.

The V gene is TRBV28, the J gene TRBJ2-4; D is tentatively TRBD1 or TRBD2 (5 bases each). The CDR3 loop spans 15 amino acids. CDR1 is MDHEN, CDR2 SYDVKM, per germline. V lost 4 bases to trimming and J lost 6 bases, with 16 bases between them. The CDR3 sequence is CASSSAGPGGNIQYF. In nucleotides, the CDR3 is TGTGCCAGCAGTTCCGCCGGCCCTGGGGGAAACATTCAGTACTTC.